One sample yielded the 9 T cell receptor beta chains listed below, sequenced in a study of T cell changes during pregnancy in multiple sclerosis. Here immunoSEQ multiplex PCR was the method, and the copy in TCRdb shows in-frame clones only, minus some. The table records some 20,000 clones, roughly nine tenths of them present only once. The sample in question was CD4+ T cells from peripheral blood mononuclear cells, obtained in the third trimester of pregnancy. Every receptor here comes from a female donor in good health, enrolled as a control in a pregnancy study.

The chain links TRBV10-3 to TRBJ2-5, with TRBD1 matching over 7 bases. This CDR3 contains 16 residues. Germline V CDR1 and CDR2: ENHRY, SYGVKD. The J segment lost 1 base and the V segment lost 4 bases, leaving 9 bases of the junction unmatched. CDR3 nucleotide sequence: TGTGCCATCAGTGGCTCCGGGACAGCAACCCAAGAGACCCAGTACTTC. Its translation: CAISGSGTATQETQYF.

The chain uses TRBV11-2 and TRBJ1-2; D not certain. V was pared by 5 bases and J by 2 bases, with 12 bases between. CDR3 length: 14 residues. Germline values: CDR1 SGHAT, CDR2 FQNNGV. CDR3 nucleotides: TGTGCCAGCAGCGCTATTGAGCTGAACTATGGCTACACCTTC. Protein product: CASSAIELNYGYTF.

The CDR3 sequence is CASSQVTAAGRGETQYF. The CDR3 nucleotides read TGTGCCAGCAGCCAAGTTACGGCCGCGGGTAGGGGGGAGACCCAGTACTTC. The chain combines TRBV4-2 with TRBJ2-5, with D possibly matching TRBD1 (6 bases). The V end lost 1 base, the J end lost 5 bases, and 20 bases lay between the germline ends. Germline V gives CDR1 LGHNA, CDR2 YNFKEQ. CDR3 length: 17 residues.

The J gene is TRBJ2-1, the V gene TRBV11-1, with 13 nucleotides matching TRBD2. Trimming took 4 bases from V and 9 from J; bases not matched to a gene: 6. The length of the CDR3 is 15 residues. Germline CDR1 is SGHAT and CDR2 is FQDESV (reference sequence). DNA for the CDR3: TGTGCCAGCAGCTCACAACTAGCGGGAGGGGGTGAGCAGTTCTTC. This sequence encodes CASSSQLAGGGEQFF.

Relative to its sample, this clone is medium-sized. This rearrangement joins TRBV29-1 to TRBJ1-1; D possibly corresponds to TRBD1 (5 bases). The V gene lost 7 bases and the J gene lost 2 bases, with 14 bases spanning the gap. The length of the CDR3 is 13 residues. Per the germline V gene, CDR1 is SQVTM and CDR2 is ANQGSEA. The CDR3 DNA follows: TGCAGCGGGGGACTTTCGGGAAACACTGAAGCTTTCTTT. Translated, it gives CSGGLSGNTEAFF.

The J gene is TRBJ2-1, the V gene TRBV10-3; D may be TRBD1 (5 bases). Germline CDR1 and CDR2: ENHRY and SYGVKD. CDR3 length equals 15 residues. Trimming took off 2 bases at V and 6 bases at J, with 14 bases between the two ends. CDR3 coding DNA: TGTGCCATCAGTGAGGGGCAGGGAATATTCAATGAGCAGTTCTTC. This gives the protein CAISEGQGIFNEQFF.

The chain couples TRBV7-9 to TRBJ2-1, with a weak D call TRBD2 (6 bases). Germline loops: CDR1 SEHNR, CDR2 FQNEAQ (reference sequence). The CDR3 spans 13 residues. The germline V and J ends were trimmed by 0 bases and 6 bases, with 6 bases remaining between them. CDR3 loop: CASSLAGGNEQFF. The DNA for the CDR3 is TGTGCCAGCAGCTTAGCCGGGGGCAATGAGCAGTTCTTC.

The table lists this clone with a count of one. The V call is TRBV7-2, the J call TRBJ1-1; 8 bases are shared with TRBD1. V trimming: 7 bases; J trimming: 6 bases; junction bases outside the gene matches: 10. CDR1 is SGHTA and CDR2 is FQGNSA in the germline V gene. This CDR3 region has 14 residues. This chain's CDR3 is CASKGTGKFPEAFF. The CDR3 coding sequence is TGTGCCAGCAAGGGGACAGGTAAATTCCCTGAAGCTTTCTTT.

This chain joins TRBV21-1 and TRBJ2-5; the table's D call, TRBD2, was not checked against the DNA. TRBV21-1 is an annotated pseudogene. There are 15 residues in the CDR3. In DNA, the CDR3 is TGTGCCAGCAGCAGGGGAGAGGCGGATCAAGAGACCCAGTACTTC. It translates to CASSRGEADQETQYF.